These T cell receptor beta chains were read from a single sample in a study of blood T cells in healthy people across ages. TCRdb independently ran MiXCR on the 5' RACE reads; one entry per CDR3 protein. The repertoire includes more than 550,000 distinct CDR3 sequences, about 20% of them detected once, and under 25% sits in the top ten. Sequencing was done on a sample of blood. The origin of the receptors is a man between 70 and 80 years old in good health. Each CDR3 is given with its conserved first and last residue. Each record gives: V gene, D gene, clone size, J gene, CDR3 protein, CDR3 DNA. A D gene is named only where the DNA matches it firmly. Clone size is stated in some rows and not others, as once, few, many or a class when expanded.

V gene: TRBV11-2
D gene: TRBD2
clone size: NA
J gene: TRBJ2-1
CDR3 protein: CASSFGTSGIGSYNEQFF
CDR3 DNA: TGTGCCAGCAGCTTTGGGACTAGCGGGATAGGGTCCTACAATGAGCAGTTCTTC

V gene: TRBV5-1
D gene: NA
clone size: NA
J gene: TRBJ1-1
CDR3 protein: CASSSRAQTLNPDEAFF
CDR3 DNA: TGCGCCAGCAGCTCCCGGGCCCAAACCCTAAACCCGGATGAAGCTTTCTTT

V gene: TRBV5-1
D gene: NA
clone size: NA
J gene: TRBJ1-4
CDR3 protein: CASSFRTAATNEKLFF
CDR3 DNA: TGCGCCAGCAGCTTTCGGACAGCGGCAACTAATGAAAAACTGTTTTTT

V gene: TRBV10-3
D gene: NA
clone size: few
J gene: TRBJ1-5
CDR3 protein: CAIGQPNQPQHF
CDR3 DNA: TGTGCCATAGGACAGCCCAATCAGCCCCAGCATTTT

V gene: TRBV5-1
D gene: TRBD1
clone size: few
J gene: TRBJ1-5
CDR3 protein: CASSKGQGAGQPQHF
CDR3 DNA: TGCGCCAGCAGCAAGGGACAGGGGGCTGGTCAGCCCCAGCATTTT

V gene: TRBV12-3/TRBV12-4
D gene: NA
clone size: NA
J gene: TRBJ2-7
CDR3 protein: CASSQTGKRSYEQYF
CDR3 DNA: TGTGCCAGCAGTCAGACAGGCAAGAGGTCTTACGAGCAGTACTTC

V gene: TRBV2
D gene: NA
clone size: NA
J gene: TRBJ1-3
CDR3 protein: CASSKQASGNTIYF
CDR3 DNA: TGTGCCAGCAGTAAACAGGCTTCTGGAAACACCATATATTTT

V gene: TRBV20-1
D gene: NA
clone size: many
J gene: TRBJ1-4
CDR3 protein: CSARDRQRFDELFF
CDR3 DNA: TGCAGTGCTAGAGATCGGCAGAGGTTTGATGAACTGTTTTTT

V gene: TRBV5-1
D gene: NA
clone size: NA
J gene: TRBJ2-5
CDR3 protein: CASSLVGGDEQETQYF
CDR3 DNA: TGCGCCAGCAGCTTGGTGGGCGGGGACGAACAAGAGACCCAGTACTTC

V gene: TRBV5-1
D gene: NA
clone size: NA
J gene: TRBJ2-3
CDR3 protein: CASSLLLAKDTQYF
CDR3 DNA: TGCGCCAGCAGCTTGCTACTGGCAAAAGATACGCAGTATTTT

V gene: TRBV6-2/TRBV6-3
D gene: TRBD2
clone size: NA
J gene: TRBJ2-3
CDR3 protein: CASSYYMAGRADTQYF
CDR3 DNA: TGTGCCAGCAGTTATTATATGGCAGGGAGGGCAGATACGCAGTATTTT

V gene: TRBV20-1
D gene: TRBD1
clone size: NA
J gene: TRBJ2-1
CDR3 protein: CSARDRAVSEQCF
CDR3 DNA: TGCAGTGCACGTGACAGGGCGGTTTCCGAGCAGTGCTTC

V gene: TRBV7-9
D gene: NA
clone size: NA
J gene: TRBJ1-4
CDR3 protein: CASSPPPGGANEKLFF
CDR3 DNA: TGTGCCAGCAGCCCGCCCCCGGGGGGAGCTAATGAAAAACTGTTTTTT

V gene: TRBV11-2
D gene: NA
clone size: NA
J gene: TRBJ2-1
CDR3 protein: CASSLEVITNEQFF
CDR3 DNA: TGTGCCAGCAGCTTAGAGGTTATCACCAATGAGCAGTTCTTC

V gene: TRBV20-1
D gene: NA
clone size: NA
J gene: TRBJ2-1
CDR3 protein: CSARDDGGLDEQFF
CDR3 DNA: TGCAGTGCTAGAGATGACGGCGGGCTAGATGAGCAGTTCTTC

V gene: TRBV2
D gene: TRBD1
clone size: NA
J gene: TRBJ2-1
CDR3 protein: CARAGTGGNEQFF
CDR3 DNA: TGTGCCAGGGCCGGGACAGGGGGCAATGAGCAGTTCTTC

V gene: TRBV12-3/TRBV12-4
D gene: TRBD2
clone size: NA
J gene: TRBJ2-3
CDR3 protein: CASTDPGLAGRTDTQYF
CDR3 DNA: TGTGCCAGCACAGACCCGGGACTAGCGGGCCGCACAGATACGCAGTATTTT

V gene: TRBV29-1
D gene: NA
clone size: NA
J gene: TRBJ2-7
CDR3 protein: CGAITEEQYF
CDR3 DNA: TGCGGCGCTATTACAGAGGAGCAGTACTTC

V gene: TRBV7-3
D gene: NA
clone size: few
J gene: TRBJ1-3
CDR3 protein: CASSKSGGNTIYF
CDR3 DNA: TGTGCCAGCAGTAAAAGTGGGGGAAACACCATATATTTT

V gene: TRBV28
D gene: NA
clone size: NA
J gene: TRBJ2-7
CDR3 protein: CASTRQAYEQYF
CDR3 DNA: TGTGCCAGCACCAGACAGGCCTACGAGCAGTACTTC

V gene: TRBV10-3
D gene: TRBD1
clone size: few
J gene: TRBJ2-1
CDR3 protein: CAISESQGVTYNEQFF
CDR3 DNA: TGTGCCATCAGTGAGTCGCAGGGGGTTACCTACAATGAGCAGTTCTTC

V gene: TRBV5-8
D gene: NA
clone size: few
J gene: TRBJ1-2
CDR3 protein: CASSLVPPGYGYTF
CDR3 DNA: TGTGCCAGCAGCTTGGTCCCCCCGGGCTATGGCTACACCTTC

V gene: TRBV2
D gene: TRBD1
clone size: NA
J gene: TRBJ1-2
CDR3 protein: CASSAHRGRGYGYTF
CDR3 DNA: TGTGCCAGCAGTGCCCACAGGGGGAGAGGCTATGGCTACACCTTC

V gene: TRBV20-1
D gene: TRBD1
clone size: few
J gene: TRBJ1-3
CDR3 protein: CSALDRAGNTIYF
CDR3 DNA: TGCAGTGCTCTGGACAGGGCTGGAAACACCATATATTTT

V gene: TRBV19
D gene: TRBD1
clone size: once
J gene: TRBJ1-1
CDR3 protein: CASSIGALDRGAFF
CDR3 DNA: TGTGCCAGTAGTATTGGAGCCCTGGACAGGGGGGCTTTCTTT

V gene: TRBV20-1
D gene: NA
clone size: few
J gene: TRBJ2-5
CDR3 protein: CSARDQRGTHLRSETQYF
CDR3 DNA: TGCAGTGCTAGAGATCAGAGGGGAACCCACCTCCGATCGGAGACCCAGTACTTC

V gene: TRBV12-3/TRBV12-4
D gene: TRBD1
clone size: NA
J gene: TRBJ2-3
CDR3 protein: CASSLRGTGTQYF
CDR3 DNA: TGTGCCAGCAGTTTACGGGGGACAGGTACGCAGTATTTT

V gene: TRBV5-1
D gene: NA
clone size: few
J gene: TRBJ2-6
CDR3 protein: CASEQDSSGANVLTF
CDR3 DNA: TGCGCCAGCGAACAGGACAGCTCTGGGGCCAACGTCCTGACTTTC

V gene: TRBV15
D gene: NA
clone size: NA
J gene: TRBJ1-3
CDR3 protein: CATSRDVQTTGNTIYF
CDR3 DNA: TGTGCCACCAGCAGAGATGTTCAAACGACTGGAAACACCATATATTTT